Listed here are 9 T cell receptor beta chains from one sample, sequenced in a study of blood T cell repertoires in COVID-19. Sequencing used immunoSEQ multiplex PCR; TCRdb keeps in-frame clones, though not all of them. Among around 180,000 clones listed, 70% to 85% were seen once. Sequenced: peripheral blood. These receptors came from a woman in her 30s with acute or convalescent COVID-19.

This clone was counted a single time. Other DNA sequences in this sample translate to the same CDR3. The chain joins TRBV4-3 to TRBJ1-2; D gene uncertain. Deletions cut 3 bases from V and 2 bases from J, with 7 bases between. CDR1 LGHNA and CDR2 YSLEER come from the germline V gene. This CDR3 region has 13 residues. The CDR3 region is CASSHERNYGYTF. The CDR3 nucleotides are TGCGCCAGCAGCCATGAGAGGAACTATGGCTACACCTTC.

The gene calls are TRBV16 and TRBJ1-4; 8 bases line up with TRBD1. This CDR3 is built from 14 residues. Germline V gene data show CDR1 as KGHSY and CDR2 as FQNENV. With 5 bases clipped from V and 8 bases from J, the junction kept 7 bases outside the gene matches. CDR3 amino acids: CASSGQGAREKLFF. As DNA, the CDR3 is TGTGCCAGCAGCGGCCAGGGGGCTAGAGAAAAACTGTTTTTT.

The chain joins TRBV7-9 to TRBJ1-2, with unresolved D. Germline V CDR1 and CDR2: SEHNR, FQNEAQ (reference sequence). Trimming stripped 4 bases from V and 7 bases from J, with 10 bases between. The CDR3 has 12 residues. The DNA for the CDR3 is TGTGCCAGCAGCTCAGTACGGGGTGGCTACACCTTC. It encodes CASSSVRGGYTF. Looking up the rest from reference TRBV7-9 and TRBJ1-2 gives the full variable domain: DTGVSQNPRHKITKRGQNVTFRCDPISEHNRLYWYRQTLGQGPEFLTYFQNEAQLEKSRLLSDRFSAERPKGSFSTLEIQRTEQGDSAMYLCASSSVRGGYTFGSGTRLTVV.

This clone appeared a few times. Germline and junction disagree at one end, which may indicate a read error. The chain's CDR3 is CSVEWVGGLGSF. In DNA, the CDR3 is TGCAGCGTTGAATGGGTTGGAGGACTAGGGTCCTTC. The V and J genes are TRBV29-1 and TRBJ1-2; no clear D. Germline CDR1 SQVTM, CDR2 ANQGSEA. This CDR3 is 12 amino acids long. The whole variable domain, remainder taken from reference TRBV29-1 and TRBJ1-2, is SAVISQKPSRDICQRGTSLTIQCQVDSQVTMMFWYRQQPGQSLTLIATANQGSEATYESGFVIDKFPISRPNLTFSTLTVSNMSPEDSSIYLCSVEWVGGLGSFGSGTRLTVV.

The chain recombines TRBV6-5 with TRBJ2-7; 9 bases agree with TRBD1. The CDR3 sequence is 12 residues long. Per the germline V gene, CDR1 is MNHEY and CDR2 is SVGAGI. V shed 6 bases and J 5 bases; nucleotides not matched to a gene: 2. CDR3 residues: CASRRTGDEQYF. As DNA, the CDR3 is TGTGCCAGCAGACGGACAGGGGACGAGCAGTACTTC.

The rearrangement joins TRBV29-1 to TRBJ1-2, with D perhaps TRBD1 (5 bases). V lost 6 bases, J lost 0 bases, and 17 bases lay in between. The germline gives CDR1 SQVTM, CDR2 ANQGSEA. CDR3 length equals 15 residues. This chain's CDR3 is CSVATEPRSNYGYTF. CDR3 nucleotide sequence: TGCAGCGTCGCGACAGAACCACGATCTAACTATGGCTACACCTTC.

This clone showed up just a few times. The V gene is TRBV4-1, the J gene TRBJ1-5; no clear D gene. V lost 6 bases and J 0 bases, leaving 12 bases between the germline ends. The CDR3 is 15 amino acids. CDR1 is MGHRA, CDR2 YSYEKL, per germline. The CDR3 DNA follows: TGCGCCAGCAGATCAAGTGGGCATAGCAATCAGCCCCAGCATTTT. Protein product: CASRSSGHSNQPQHF.

The chain is built from TRBV5-1 and TRBJ2-3, with TRBD2 identical over 7 bases. With 0 bases clipped from V and 6 bases from J, the junction kept 7 bases outside the gene matches. The CDR3 sequence is 15 residues long. Germline V lookup: CDR1 SGHRS, CDR2 YFSETQ. This chain's CDR3 is CASSLGRGESDTQYF. CDR3 coding DNA: TGCGCCAGCAGCTTGGGTCGGGGGGAATCCGATACGCAGTATTTT.

This clone has only a few counts. V gene TRBV6-6 combines with J gene TRBJ2-7, with TRBD2 matching 9 bases. This CDR3 contains 14 residues. Germline CDR1 reads MNHNY; CDR2 reads SVGAGI (reference sequence). V gave up 7 bases and J gave up 6 bases; unmatched junction bases: 10. CDR3 sequence (DNA): TGTGCCAGCACCCTCGGGACTAGCAAAGCCGAGCAGTACTTC. Its protein product is CASTLGTSKAEQYF.